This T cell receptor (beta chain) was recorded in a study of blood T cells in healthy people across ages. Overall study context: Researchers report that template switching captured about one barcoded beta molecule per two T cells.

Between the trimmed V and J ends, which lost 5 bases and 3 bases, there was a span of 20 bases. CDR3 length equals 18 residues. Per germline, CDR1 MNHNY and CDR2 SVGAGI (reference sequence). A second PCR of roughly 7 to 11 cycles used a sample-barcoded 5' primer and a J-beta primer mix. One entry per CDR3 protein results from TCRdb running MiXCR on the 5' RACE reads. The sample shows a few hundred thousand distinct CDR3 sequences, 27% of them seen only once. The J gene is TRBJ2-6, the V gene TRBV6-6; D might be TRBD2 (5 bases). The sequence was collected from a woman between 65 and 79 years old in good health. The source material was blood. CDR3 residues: CASSPRGNPKDGANVLTF. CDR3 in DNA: TGTGCCAGCAGTCCCAGAGGGAACCCTAAGGATGGGGCCAACGTCCTGACTTTC.